This is a list of T cell receptor beta chains from one sample in a study of response to subunit inactivated influenza vaccine. TCRdb itself ran the RT-PCR reads through MiXCR, one entry per CDR3 protein. Of 150,000 to 200,000 distinct CDR3 sequences listed, about 12% are singletons. The same data also contributed to another study, on T cells expressing NK-cell markers.

The sample was CD8+ T cells sorted from PBMCs, taken 11 to 12 days after vaccination. Receptors were obtained from a man aged 45-60 years who received an inactivated influenza vaccine. The CDR3 runs from the conserved cysteine through the conserved F or W.

TRBV2	TRBJ1-6	CASSGPGSLASYNSPLHF
TRBV2	TRBJ1-1	CASKKQNTEAFF
TRBV25-1	TRBJ2-2	CASSEKGRRTGELFF
TRBV12-3/TRBV12-4	TRBJ1-2	CASSFHPGNGYTF
TRBV5-5	TRBJ1-1	CASSWLDTEAFF
TRBV6-6	TRBJ1-2	CASSPTQGSGYTF
TRBV5-6	TRBJ1-5	CASSPQTGGEGTWNQPQHF
TRBV5-1	TRBJ2-7	CASYISPSEQYF
TRBV6-1	TRBJ1-2	CASRFGSTEDYGYTF
TRBV20-1	TRBJ1-6	CSAEDRYNSPLHF
TRBV7-9	TRBJ2-1	CASSPTLNEQFF
TRBV12-3/TRBV12-4	TRBJ2-7	CASSPAGPSYEQYF
TRBV6-5	TRBJ2-3	CASSYSKGAWETDTQYF
TRBV13	TRBJ1-1	CASSSRSQKGSEAFF
TRBV7-9	TRBJ2-7	CASSWASDEQYF
TRBV20-1	TRBJ2-5	CSARDGDRPWTQYF
TRBV12-3/TRBV12-4	TRBJ2-2	CASSWAGNTGELFF
TRBV29-1	TRBJ2-5	CSVEPAGGGHGPPETQYF
TRBV28	TRBJ2-7	CASSLGLRGEQYF
TRBV15	TRBJ2-2	CATSRVLGGELFF
TRBV5-6	TRBJ2-2	CASSPWWGANTGELFF
TRBV20-1	TRBJ2-1	CSARGAKTYNEQFF
TRBV7-8	TRBJ2-5	CASSRWGLNQETQYF
TRBV28	TRBJ1-6	CASRTVLDNSPLHF
TRBV9	TRBJ1-5	CASSAEGVQPQHF
TRBV9	TRBJ2-7	CASSVAWASGVYEQYF
TRBV4-3	TRBJ2-7	CASSQALQGSYEQYF
TRBV6-5	TRBJ1-3	CASSYLPSGNTIYF
TRBV7-8	TRBJ2-1	CASSIGLPDYNEQFF
TRBV5-5	TRBJ1-1	CASETSVLRLDTEAFF
TRBV20-1	TRBJ2-2	CSARESSGAHAGELFF
TRBV4-2	TRBJ2-7	CASSRKETSGSIYEQYF
TRBV4-3	TRBJ1-1	CASSQTGQLNTEAFF
TRBV28	TRBJ2-1	CASSPTSGGYNELFF
TRBV4-3	TRBJ2-1	CASSSTSSSSYNEQFF
TRBV9	TRBJ2-1	CASSPQGGSYNEQFF
TRBV6-2/TRBV6-3	TRBJ2-5	CASSAPQETQYF
TRBV7-8	TRBJ2-5	CASSQPGTGWETQYF
TRBV28	TRBJ2-7	CASSRLAGALEQYF
TRBV29-1	TRBJ2-1	CSVGSGGPYEQFF
TRBV15	TRBJ1-1	CATSSTGRGDTEAFF
TRBV27	TRBJ2-1	CASRAGGSYNEQFF
TRBV12-3/TRBV12-4	TRBJ2-5	CASSYGTGAETQYF
TRBV3-1	TRBJ2-3	CASSTTSTDTQYF
TRBV5-5	TRBJ2-3	CASSHDRGEGTDTQYF
TRBV15	TRBJ2-2	CATSYRLTGGPSGELFF
TRBV24-1	TRBJ2-7	CATDPYGLAYEQYF
TRBV28	TRBJ2-5	CASSLAAGRKTQYF
TRBV7-9	TRBJ2-1	CASSFSRGLYNEQFF
TRBV15	TRBJ2-3	CATSRDLASTDTQYF
TRBV3-1	TRBJ2-5	CASSQVTSGGAETQYF
TRBV12-3/TRBV12-4	TRBJ2-1	CASSLLRGDEQFF
TRBV12-3/TRBV12-4	TRBJ2-7	CASSTPRDSSYEQYF
TRBV2	TRBJ1-2	CASKGDRGADGYTF
TRBV6-5	TRBJ2-7	CASSYTASSYEQYF
TRBV24-1	TRBJ1-5	CATSDGDNQPQHF
TRBV20-1	TRBJ2-7	CSGAEITYEQYF